Following are 25 T cell receptor beta chains from one sample sequenced in a study of T cells in narcolepsy (dated by TCRdb to about 2018). Library preparation employed the immunoSEQ multiplex PCR assay. TCRdb holds this immuneACCESS table with in-frame rearrangements only. Some clones are missing; in checked studies, unresolved V genes explain under half, and the rest has no known cause. Here the sample has some 33,000 clones; 85% to 90% occur a single time. The top ten hold under 1.5% of the sample. Sequenced input: CD45RA- memory CD4+ T cells from PBMCs. The cell subset or site label, read with the paper, signifies: memory T cells sorted ex vivo from peripheral blood. Every receptor here comes from a human donor with narcolepsy.

The chain couples TRBV28 to TRBJ2-7; a possible D gene is TRBD1 (8 bases). Trimming cost V 6 bases and J 4 bases, with 19 bases left between them. The germline V gene has CDR1 MDHEN and CDR2 SYDVKM. The CDR3 consists of 15 residues. CDR3 in DNA: TGTGCCAGCAGCCCCCAAGGACAGGGAGGGTACGAGCAGTACTTC. Its translation is CASSPQGQGGYEQYF. Drawing the rest from reference TRBV28 and TRBJ2-7, the complete variable domain is DVKVTQSSRYLVKRTGEKVFLECVQDMDHENMFWYRQDPGLGLRLIYFSYDVKMKEKGDIPEGYSVSREKKERFSLILESASTNQTSMYLCASSPQGQGGYEQYFGPGTRLTVT.

The J gene is TRBJ2-3, the V gene TRBV5-1, with 12 bases lining up with TRBD1. V shed 7 bases, J shed 7 bases, and the junction held 10 bases outside the gene matches. The CDR3 runs to 15 residues. Germline V lookup: CDR1 SGHRS, CDR2 YFSETQ. DNA of the CDR3: TGCGCCAGCGCAACCGGGACAGGGGGCTGGTATACGCAGTATTTT. It codes for CASATGTGGWYTQYF.

This chain connects TRBV5-1 to TRBJ1-2; the match to TRBD1 covers 7 bases. Trimming cost V 4 bases and J 8 bases; bases outside gene matches: 8. CDR1 SGHRS and CDR2 YFSETQ come from the germline V gene. There are 13 residues in the CDR3. The CDR3 loop is CASSLWTGQGYTF. DNA of the CDR3: TGCGCCAGCAGCCTTTGGACAGGTCAGGGCTACACCTTC.

The rearrangement joins TRBV29-1 to TRBJ2-7; D gene uncertain. The CDR3 covers 16 residues. The germline gives CDR1 SQVTM, CDR2 ANQGSEA. Trimming removed 7 bases from V and 0 bases from J, with 22 bases in between. This chain's CDR3 is CSATFQVAASSYEQYF. The CDR3 nucleotides are TGCAGCGCGACCTTCCAAGTGGCGGCGAGCTCCTACGAGCAGTACTTC.

This chain joins TRBV7-2 and TRBJ1-4; the D gene is possibly TRBD1 (5 bases). The CDR3 has 14 amino acids. The germline V gene has CDR1 SGHTA and CDR2 FQGNSA. Trimming stripped 5 bases from V and 5 bases from J, with 12 bases between. The CDR3: CASSHQGSNEKLFF. The CDR3 region has the DNA TGTGCCAGCAGCCATCAGGGCAGCAATGAAAAACTGTTTTTT.

This chain connects TRBV4-2 to TRBJ2-1; 12 bases agree with TRBD2. Trimming at V came to 1 base and at J to 4 bases, leaving 5 bases not matched to a gene. This CDR3 region has 17 residues. Germline V gives CDR1 LGHNA, CDR2 YNFKEQ. The CDR3 region is CASSQASLAGGYNEQFF. The CDR3 DNA reads as TGTGCCAGCAGCCAAGCCTCTCTAGCGGGGGGGTACAATGAGCAGTTCTTC.

V gene TRBV28 combines with J gene TRBJ2-5; D remains unclear. The germline V gene encodes CDR1 MDHEN and CDR2 SYDVKM. V was cut by 4 bases and J by 14 bases, with 17 bases left in between. This CDR3 has 12 residues. The CDR3: CASSYRATIHYF. The CDR3 coding sequence is TGTGCCAGCAGTTATCGGGCTACGATCCACTACTTC. Looking up the rest from reference TRBV28 and TRBJ2-5 gives the full variable domain: DVKVTQSSRYLVKRTGEKVFLECVQDMDHENMFWYRQDPGLGLRLIYFSYDVKMKEKGDIPEGYSVSREKKERFSLILESASTNQTSMYLCASSYRATIHYFGPGTRLLVL.

The J gene is TRBJ2-3, the V gene TRBV4-3; D not resolved. V was pared by 3 bases and J by 0 bases, with 7 bases between. The V gene's germline CDR1 is LGHNA and CDR2 YSLEER. The CDR3 has 14 amino acids. CDR3: CASSQTLSTDTQYF. CDR3 bases: TGCGCCAGCAGCCAGACCCTGAGCACAGATACGCAGTATTTT.

The chain uses TRBV5-1 and TRBJ1-3, with D possibly matching TRBD1 (6 bases). Germline CDR1 is SGHRS and CDR2 is YFSETQ. V lost 1 base and J lost 7, with 18 bases in between. The CDR3 consists of 16 residues. The CDR3 DNA sequence: TGCGCCAGCAGCTTGAAACAGGGAGCTGCGGCCAACACCATATATTTT. This codes for CASSLKQGAAANTIYF.

V is TRBV28 and J is TRBJ2-7; TRBD2 might be the D (6 bases). The V gene lost 5 bases and the J gene lost 6 bases, with 17 bases spanning the gap. The CDR3 is 14 amino acids. Germline CDR1 reads MDHEN; CDR2 reads SYDVKM. The CDR3 protein is CASSLAAGQREQYF. The CDR3 coding sequence is TGTGCCAGCAGTCTTGCGGCGGGGCAGCGCGAGCAGTACTTC.

The chain uses TRBV5-5 and TRBJ2-3; 8 bases align to TRBD1. Germline trimming cut 2 bases from V and 4 bases from J; bases unmatched to any gene: 3. The CDR3 totals 14 residues. The germline V gene encodes CDR1 SGHKS and CDR2 YYEKEE (reference sequence). CDR3 residues: CASSFQGASDTQYF. CDR3 sequence (DNA): TGTGCCAGCAGCTTCCAGGGGGCGTCAGATACGCAGTATTTT. Variable domain in full (rest from reference TRBV5-5 and TRBJ2-3): DAGVTQSPTHLIKTRGQQVTLRCSPISGHKSVSWYQQVLGQGPQFIFQYYEKEERGRGNFPDRFSARQFPNYSSELNVNALLLGDSALYLCASSFQGASDTQYFGPGTRLTVL.

CDR3 in DNA: TGTGCCAGCAGTTCCAAGACTAGCGGGAGTATAGATACGCAGTATTTT. Residues: CASSSKTSGSIDTQYF. The J gene is TRBJ2-3, the V gene TRBV27, with 12 nucleotides matching TRBD2. Trimming at V came to 4 bases and at J to 5 bases, leaving 7 bases not matched to a gene. The CDR3 totals 16 residues. CDR1 and CDR2 (germline): MNHEY, SMNVEV (reference sequence).

V is TRBV29-1 and J is TRBJ2-7; D ambiguous. Between the trimmed V and J ends, which lost 6 bases and 4 bases, there was a span of 13 bases. This CDR3 spans 12 amino acids. The germline CDR1 and CDR2 sequences are SQVTM and ANQGSEA. The CDR3 region is CSVQLSRYEQYF. CDR3 sequence (DNA): TGCAGCGTCCAACTGAGTAGGTACGAGCAGTACTTC.

V usage is TRBV19 and J usage is TRBJ1-5, with 7 nucleotides matching TRBD1. The CDR3 sequence is 16 residues long. Germline values: CDR1 LNHDA, CDR2 SQIVND (reference sequence). After removal of 4 bases from V and 4 bases from J, the junction contained 10 bases not matched to a gene. As DNA, the CDR3 is TGTGCCAGTAGTACCCGGGACAGCAGAAAGAATCAGCCCCAGCATTTT. It specifies CASSTRDSRKNQPQHF.

The V call is TRBV5-1, the J call TRBJ2-1; tentatively, D is TRBD1 (5 bases). This CDR3 has 14 residues. V was clipped by 7 bases and J by 4 bases, with 15 bases between them. Germline CDR1 reads SGHRS; CDR2 reads YFSETQ. In DNA, the CDR3 is TGCGCCAGCGGACGTGGAGACAGATACAATGAGCAGTTCTTC. It yields the protein CASGRGDRYNEQFF.

The CDR3 nucleotides are TGTGCCAGCAGTCCCGCTCGGGGGGGCTTGTACAATGAGCAGTTCTTC. It encodes CASSPARGGLYNEQFF. The genes are TRBV27 and TRBJ2-1, with 8 bases matching TRBD2. V lost 5 bases to trimming and J lost 4 bases; unmatched junction nucleotides: 10. CDR1 MNHEY and CDR2 SMNVEV come from the germline V gene (reference sequence). The CDR3 contains 16 residues.

The V call is TRBV5-1, the J call TRBJ2-5; 10 nucleotides align to TRBD2. Gene TRBJ2-7 matches the end of the DNA better, so the J call may be wrong. Germline assignment: CDR1 SGHRS and CDR2 YFSETQ. The CDR3 loop spans 17 amino acids. In DNA form, the CDR3 reads TGCGCCAGCAGCTTGGAGGTCAGCGGGAGGGCCTTGTACGAGCAGTACTTC. This sequence encodes CASSLEVSGRALYEQYF.

As DNA, the CDR3 is TGTGCCAGCAGCTTCAGGGGTGAGGGGACTGAAGCTTTCTTT. This encodes CASSFRGEGTEAFF. V usage is TRBV5-5 and J usage is TRBJ1-1, with D tentatively TRBD1 (6 bases). V was shortened by 2 bases and J by 5 bases, with 13 bases between the two germline ends. The V gene's germline CDR1 is SGHKS and CDR2 YYEKEE (reference sequence). The CDR3 loop spans 14 amino acids.

This chain links TRBV10-3 with TRBJ2-3; tentative D call: TRBD1 (6 bases). The V gene's germline CDR1 is ENHRY and CDR2 SYGVKD. This CDR3 contains 12 residues. Trimming shortened V by 4 bases and J by 8 bases, and 10 bases separated the two germline ends. CDR3: CAISVPGATQYF. CDR3 sequence (DNA): TGTGCCATCAGTGTACCAGGGGCTACGCAGTATTTT.

The chain uses TRBV7-4 and TRBJ2-2, with D possibly being TRBD2 (6 bases). Trimming stripped 2 bases from V and 5 bases from J, with 18 bases between. The length of the CDR3 is 17 residues. Germline-derived CDR1 and CDR2 are SGHVT and SQSDAQ. For the CDR3, the DNA is TGTGCCAGCAGCTTAACCCTGCGGGATTTCGGGACCGGGGAGCTGTTTTTT. Protein: CASSLTLRDFGTGELFF. The whole variable domain, filled in from reference TRBV7-4 and TRBJ2-2, reads GAGVSQSPRYKVAKRGRDVALRCDSISGHVTLYWYRQTLGQGSEVLTYSQSDAQRDKSGRPSGRFSAERPERSVSTLKIQRTEQGDSAVYLCASSLTLRDFGTGELFFGEGSRLTVL.

V is TRBV2 and J is TRBJ1-6, with a weak D call TRBD1 (6 bases). The CDR3 covers 14 residues. Germline CDR1 and CDR2: SNHLY and FYNNEI. V lost 3 bases, J lost 7 bases, and 10 bases lay in between. CDR3 nucleotides: TGTGCCAGCAGTGATCTGGGGGCAAATTCACCCCTCCACTTT. Translating it yields CASSDLGANSPLHF.

CDR3 region: CASKITGAAQHF. The CDR3 region has the DNA TGTGCCAGCAAAATTACAGGGGCAGCCCAGCATTTT. V usage is TRBV2 and J usage is TRBJ1-5; 7 bases align to TRBD1. Germline CDR1 and CDR2: SNHLY and FYNNEI. The CDR3 is 12 residues long. V shed 7 bases and J 11 bases; nucleotides not matched to a gene: 8.

The V gene is TRBV28, the J gene TRBJ1-3; 9 positions match TRBD1. The CDR3 totals 14 residues. Trimming took 2 bases from V and 5 from J; bases not matched to a gene: 1. Germline loops: CDR1 MDHEN, CDR2 SYDVKM. CDR3 residues: CASSLGTGRNTIYF. The CDR3 DNA sequence: TGTGCCAGCAGTTTAGGGACAGGGAGAAACACCATATATTTT.

V and J are TRBV28 and TRBJ2-7; D tentatively fits TRBD1 or TRBD2 (6 bases each). V was cut by 2 bases and J by 6 bases, with 11 bases left in between. From germline, CDR1 is MDHEN and CDR2 SYDVKM. This CDR3 has 13 residues. The CDR3 DNA is TGTGCCAGCAGTTTACCGGGGGCACGCGAGCAGTACTTC. Translated, it gives CASSLPGAREQYF.

V gene TRBV5-4 combines with J gene TRBJ2-1, with a weak D call TRBD1 (6 bases). The CDR3 runs to 13 residues. From germline, CDR1 is SGHNT and CDR2 YYREEE (reference sequence). Trimming took off 2 bases at V and 8 bases at J, with 11 bases between the two ends. The CDR3, as DNA: TGTGCCAGCAGCTTAACAGGGAGTCATGAGCAGTTCTTC. This translates into CASSLTGSHEQFF.